The clone carrying this T cell receptor (beta chain) was counted a few times. J gave up 6 bases and V 3 bases, and 2 bases lay outside the gene matches. Germline lookup yields CDR1 SGHTA and CDR2 FQGTGA. The CDR3 length is 14 residues. The data were obtained in a study of blood T cell repertoires in COVID-19. Libraries were prepared by immunoSEQ multiplex PCR; TCRdb keeps only in-frame clonotypes and omits some of them. The repertoire holds 130,000 or so clones, approximately 86% seen once, with less than 2% in the top ten. This clonotype was obtained from a woman aged 55-70 years with acute or convalescent COVID-19. The source material was peripheral blood. The rearrangement joins TRBV7-3 to TRBJ1-1; 12 positions match TRBD1. DNA of the CDR3: TGTGCCAGCAGCTTGGGACAGGGGGCAGCTGAAGCTTTCTTT. Translated: CASSLGQGAAEAFF.